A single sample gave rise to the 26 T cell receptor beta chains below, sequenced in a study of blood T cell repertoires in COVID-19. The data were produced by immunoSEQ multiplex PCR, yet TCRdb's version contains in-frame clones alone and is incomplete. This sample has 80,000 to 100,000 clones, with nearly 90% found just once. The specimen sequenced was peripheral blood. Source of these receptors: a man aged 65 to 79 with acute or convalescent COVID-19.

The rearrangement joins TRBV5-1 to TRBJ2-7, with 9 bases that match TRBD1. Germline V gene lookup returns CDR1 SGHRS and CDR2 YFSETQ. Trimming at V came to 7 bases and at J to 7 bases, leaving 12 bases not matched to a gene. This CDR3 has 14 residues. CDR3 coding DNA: TGCGCCAGCGGCCAGTGGGGACAGGGTTCGGAGCAGTACTTC. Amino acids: CASGQWGQGSEQYF.

CDR3 DNA sequence: TGTGCCAGCAGGGGAGTCAATCAGCCCCAGCATTTT. Protein: CASRGVNQPQHF. This chain connects TRBV28 to TRBJ1-5; D uncertain. This CDR3 contains 12 residues. Trimming left V 6 bases short and J 3 bases short, with 6 bases between. Germline V gene data show CDR1 as MDHEN and CDR2 as SYDVKM.

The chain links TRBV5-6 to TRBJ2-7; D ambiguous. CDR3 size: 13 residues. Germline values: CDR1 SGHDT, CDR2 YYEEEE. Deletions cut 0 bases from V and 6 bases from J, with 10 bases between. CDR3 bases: TGTGCCAGCAGCTTGGCCGCCGGTGGCGAGCAGTACTTC. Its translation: CASSLAAGGEQYF. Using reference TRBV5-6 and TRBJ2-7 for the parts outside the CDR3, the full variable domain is DAGVTQSPTHLIKTRGQQVTLRCSPKSGHDTVSWYQQALGQGPQFIFQYYEEEERQRGNFPDRFSGHQFPNYSSELNVNALLLGDSALYLCASSLAAGGEQYFGPGTRLTVT.

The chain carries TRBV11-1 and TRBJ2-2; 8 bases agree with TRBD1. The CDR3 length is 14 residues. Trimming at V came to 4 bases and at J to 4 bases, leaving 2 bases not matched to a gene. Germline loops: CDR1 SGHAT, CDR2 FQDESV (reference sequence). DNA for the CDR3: TGTGCCAGCAGCTCCGACAGGGGCACCGGGGAGCTGTTTTTT. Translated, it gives CASSSDRGTGELFF.

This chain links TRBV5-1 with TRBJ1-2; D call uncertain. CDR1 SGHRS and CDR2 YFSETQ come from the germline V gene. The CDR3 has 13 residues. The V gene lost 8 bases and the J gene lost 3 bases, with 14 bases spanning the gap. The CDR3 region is CARGRQPDYGYTF. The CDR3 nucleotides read TGCGCCAGGGGCCGACAACCCGACTATGGCTACACCTTC.

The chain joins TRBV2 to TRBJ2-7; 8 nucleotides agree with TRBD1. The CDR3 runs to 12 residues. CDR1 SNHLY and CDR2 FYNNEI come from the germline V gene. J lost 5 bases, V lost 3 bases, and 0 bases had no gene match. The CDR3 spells CASSDRGHEQYF. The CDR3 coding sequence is TGTGCCAGCAGTGACAGGGGGCACGAGCAGTACTTC.

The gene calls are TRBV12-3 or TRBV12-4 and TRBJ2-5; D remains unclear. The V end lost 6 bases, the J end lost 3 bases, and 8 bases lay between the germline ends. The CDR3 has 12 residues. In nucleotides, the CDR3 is TGTGCCAGCAGGGAGATAGAAGAGACCCAGTACTTC. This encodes CASREIEETQYF.

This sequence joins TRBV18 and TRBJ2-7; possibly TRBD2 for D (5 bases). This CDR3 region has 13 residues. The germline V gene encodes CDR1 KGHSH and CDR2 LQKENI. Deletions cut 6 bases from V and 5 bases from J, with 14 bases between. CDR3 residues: CASSLEGFHEQYF. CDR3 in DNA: TGTGCCAGCTCTCTAGAGGGTTTTCACGAGCAGTACTTC. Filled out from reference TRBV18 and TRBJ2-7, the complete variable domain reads NAGVMQNPRHLVRRRGQEARLRCSPMKGHSHVYWYRQLPEEGLKFMVYLQKENIIDESGMPKERFSAEFPKEGPSILRIQQVVRGDSAAYFCASSLEGFHEQYFGPGTRLTVT.

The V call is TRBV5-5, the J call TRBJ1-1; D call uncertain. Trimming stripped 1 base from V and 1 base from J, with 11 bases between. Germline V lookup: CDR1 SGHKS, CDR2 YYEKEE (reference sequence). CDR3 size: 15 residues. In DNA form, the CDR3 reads TGTGCCAGCAGCTTGATTGGAGAAGAGAACACTGAAGCTTTCTTT. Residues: CASSLIGEENTEAFF.

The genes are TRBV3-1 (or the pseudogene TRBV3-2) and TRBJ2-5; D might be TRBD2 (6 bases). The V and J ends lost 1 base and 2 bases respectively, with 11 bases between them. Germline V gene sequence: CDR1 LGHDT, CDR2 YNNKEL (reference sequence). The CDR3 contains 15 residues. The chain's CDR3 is CASSQGGAGQETQYF. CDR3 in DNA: TGTGCCAGCAGCCAAGGAGGGGCGGGGCAAGAGACCCAGTACTTC.

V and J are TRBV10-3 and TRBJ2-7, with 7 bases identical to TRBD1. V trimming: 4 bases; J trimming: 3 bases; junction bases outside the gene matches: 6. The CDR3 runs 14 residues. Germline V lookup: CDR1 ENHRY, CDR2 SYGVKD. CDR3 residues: CAISGRQGNYEQYF. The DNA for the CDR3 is TGTGCCATCAGTGGCAGACAGGGCAACTACGAGCAGTACTTC.

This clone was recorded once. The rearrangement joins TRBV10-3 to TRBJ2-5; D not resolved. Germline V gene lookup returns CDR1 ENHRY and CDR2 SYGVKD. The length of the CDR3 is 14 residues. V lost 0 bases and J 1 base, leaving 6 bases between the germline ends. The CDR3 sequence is CAISESVAQETQYF. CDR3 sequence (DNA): TGTGCCATCAGTGAGTCAGTAGCCCAAGAGACCCAGTACTTC.

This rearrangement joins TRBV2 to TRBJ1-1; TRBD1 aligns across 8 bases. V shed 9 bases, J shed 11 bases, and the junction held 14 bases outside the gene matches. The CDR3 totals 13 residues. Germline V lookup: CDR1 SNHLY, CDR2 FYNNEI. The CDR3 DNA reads TGTGCCAGAACATTGGACAGGGAGGTTGCGGCTTTCTTT. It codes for CARTLDREVAAFF.

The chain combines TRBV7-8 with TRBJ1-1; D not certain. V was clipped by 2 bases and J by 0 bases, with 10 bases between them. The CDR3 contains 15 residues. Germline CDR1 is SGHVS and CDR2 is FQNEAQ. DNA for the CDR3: TGTGCCAGCAGCTTACGGGCGGGAATGAACACTGAAGCTTTCTTT. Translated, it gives CASSLRAGMNTEAFF.

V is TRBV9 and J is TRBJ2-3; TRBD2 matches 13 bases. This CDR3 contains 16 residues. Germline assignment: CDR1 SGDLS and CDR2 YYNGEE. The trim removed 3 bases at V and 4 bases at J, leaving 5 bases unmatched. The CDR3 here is CASSATSGGRADTQYF. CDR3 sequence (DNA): TGTGCCAGCAGCGCGACTAGCGGGGGGCGCGCAGATACGCAGTATTTT.

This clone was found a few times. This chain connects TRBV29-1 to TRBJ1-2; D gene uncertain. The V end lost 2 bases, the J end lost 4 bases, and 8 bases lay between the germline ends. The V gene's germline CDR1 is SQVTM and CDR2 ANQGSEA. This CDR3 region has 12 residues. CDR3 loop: CSVETSGYGYTF. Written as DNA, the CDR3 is TGCAGCGTTGAAACGTCAGGCTATGGCTACACCTTC.

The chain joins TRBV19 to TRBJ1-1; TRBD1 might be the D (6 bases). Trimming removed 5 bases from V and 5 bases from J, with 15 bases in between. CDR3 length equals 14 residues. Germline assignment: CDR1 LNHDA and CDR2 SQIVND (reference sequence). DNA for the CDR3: TGTGCCAGTAGTCCCTACAGGGTGGGAACTGAAGCTTTCTTT. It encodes CASSPYRVGTEAFF.

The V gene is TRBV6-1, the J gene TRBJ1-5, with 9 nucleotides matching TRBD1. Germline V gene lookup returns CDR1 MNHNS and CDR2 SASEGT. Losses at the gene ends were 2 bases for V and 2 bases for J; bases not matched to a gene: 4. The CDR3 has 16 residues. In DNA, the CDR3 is TGTGCCAGCAGTGAAAGGAGGGACAGGGGCAATCAGCCCCAGCATTTT. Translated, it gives CASSERRDRGNQPQHF.

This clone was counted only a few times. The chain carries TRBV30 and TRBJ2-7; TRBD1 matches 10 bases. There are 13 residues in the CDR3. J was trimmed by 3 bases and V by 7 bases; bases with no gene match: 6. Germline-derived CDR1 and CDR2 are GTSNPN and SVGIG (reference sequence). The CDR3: CASKGTGDYEQYF. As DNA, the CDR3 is TGTGCCTCTAAGGGGACAGGGGACTACGAGCAGTACTTC.

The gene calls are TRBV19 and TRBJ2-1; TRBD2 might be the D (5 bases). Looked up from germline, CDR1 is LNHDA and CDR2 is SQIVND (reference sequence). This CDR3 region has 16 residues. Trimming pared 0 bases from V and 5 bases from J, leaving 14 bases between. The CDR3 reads CASSIDRGLRNNEQFF. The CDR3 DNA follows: TGTGCCAGTAGTATAGATCGAGGGTTGAGAAACAATGAGCAGTTCTTC.

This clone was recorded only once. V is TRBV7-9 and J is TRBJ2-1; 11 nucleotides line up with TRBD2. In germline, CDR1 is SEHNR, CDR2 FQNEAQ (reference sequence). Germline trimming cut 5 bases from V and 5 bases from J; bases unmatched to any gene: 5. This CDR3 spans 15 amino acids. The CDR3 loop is CASSRRLAGNNEQFF. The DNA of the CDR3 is TGTGCCAGCAGCCGGCGACTAGCGGGGAACAATGAGCAGTTCTTC.

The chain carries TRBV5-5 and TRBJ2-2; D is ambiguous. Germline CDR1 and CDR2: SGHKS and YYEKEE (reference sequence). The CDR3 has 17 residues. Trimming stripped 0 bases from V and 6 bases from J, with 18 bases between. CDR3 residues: CASSLVPRQVGSGELFF. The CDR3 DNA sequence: TGTGCCAGCAGCTTGGTCCCCCGGCAGGTAGGATCCGGGGAGCTGTTTTTT.

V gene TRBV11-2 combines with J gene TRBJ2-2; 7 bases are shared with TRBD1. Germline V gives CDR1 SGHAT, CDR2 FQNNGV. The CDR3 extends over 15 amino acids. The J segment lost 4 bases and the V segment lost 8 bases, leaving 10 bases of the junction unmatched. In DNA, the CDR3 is TGTGCCAGCGAGCTCGGGGCAGGGGGCACCGGGGAGCTGTTTTTT. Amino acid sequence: CASELGAGGTGELFF.

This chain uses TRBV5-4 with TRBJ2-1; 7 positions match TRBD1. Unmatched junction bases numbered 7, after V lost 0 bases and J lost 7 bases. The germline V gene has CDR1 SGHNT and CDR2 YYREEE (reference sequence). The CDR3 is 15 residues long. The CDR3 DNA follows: TGTGCCAGCAGCTTGGGTGGGACAGACACGAATGAGCAGTTCTTC. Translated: CASSLGGTDTNEQFF.

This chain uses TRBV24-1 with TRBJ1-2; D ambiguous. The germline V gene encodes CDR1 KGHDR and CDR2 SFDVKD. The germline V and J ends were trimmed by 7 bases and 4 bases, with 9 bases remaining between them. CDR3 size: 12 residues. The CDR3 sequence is CATSLGGYGYTF. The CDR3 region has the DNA TGTGCCACCAGCTTAGGAGGCTATGGCTACACCTTC.

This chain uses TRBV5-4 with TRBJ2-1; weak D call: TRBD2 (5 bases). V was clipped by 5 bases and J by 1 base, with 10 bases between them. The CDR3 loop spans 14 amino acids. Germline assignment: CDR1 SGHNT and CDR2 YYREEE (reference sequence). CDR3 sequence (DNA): TGTGCCAGCAGTCAACCGGGGTCCTACAATGAGCAGTTCTTC. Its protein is CASSQPGSYNEQFF.